A single sample is the source of the 13 T cell receptor beta chains below, sequenced in a study of T-cell reconstitution after alpha-beta-depleted transplantation in children. Preparation of the TCRbeta library used unique molecular identifiers. TCRdb called the PCR reads again in MiXCR, with one record for every CDR3 protein. The repertoire holds a few hundred thousand distinct CDR3 sequences, with 43% as singletons. The source was PBMCs, collected before TCRalphabeta/CD19-depleted stem cell transplant. The receptors here all came from a girl aged 2-10 years with aplastic anemia, due to receive a stem cell transplant.

This clonotype showed up many times. This chain uses TRBV15 with TRBJ2-3; D unclear. The germline V and J ends were trimmed by 1 base and 2 bases, with 4 bases remaining between them. Per the germline V gene, CDR1 is LNHNV and CDR2 is YYDKDF (reference sequence). The CDR3 is 13 amino acids. CDR3 amino acids: CATSRGDTDTQYF. The CDR3 nucleotides are TGTGCCACCAGCAGAGGGGACACAGATACGCAGTATTTT.

This clonotype was observed many times. V is TRBV20-1 and J is TRBJ2-1; D is possibly TRBD2 (6 bases). CDR1 is DFQATT and CDR2 is SNEGSKA in the germline V gene (reference sequence). The CDR3 extends over 15 amino acids. The germline V and J ends were trimmed by 3 bases and 7 bases, with 19 bases remaining between them. The CDR3 loop is CSASTPRQAGNEQFF. The CDR3, as DNA: TGCAGTGCTAGTACCCCTCGGCAGGCGGGAAATGAGCAGTTCTTC.

This clonotype showed up just a few times. The chain links TRBV7-8 to TRBJ1-1; 9 bases agree with TRBD1. Germline V gene data show CDR1 as SGHVS and CDR2 as FQNEAQ. The V segment lost 1 base and the J segment 6 bases; nucleotides outside the gene matches: 9. The CDR3 is made up of 16 amino acids. The CDR3 here is CASSLVGTGYDPEAFF. The CDR3 coding sequence is TGTGCCAGCAGCTTAGTCGGGACAGGGTATGATCCTGAAGCTTTCTTT.

In its sample, this clonotype was seen many times. This chain links TRBV28 with TRBJ2-7, with 7 bases that match TRBD1. Germline V gene data show CDR1 as MDHEN and CDR2 as SYDVKM. V shed 5 bases, J shed 1 base, and the junction held 11 bases outside the gene matches. This CDR3 has 16 amino acids. The CDR3 loop reads CASSTTRQGPSYEQYF. In DNA, the CDR3 is TGTGCCAGCAGTACGACTCGACAGGGACCTTCCTACGAGCAGTACTTC.

This clonotype was counted ten times or more. This rearrangement joins TRBV20-1 to TRBJ1-2; 7 nucleotides agree with TRBD1. Germline assignment: CDR1 DFQATT and CDR2 SNEGSKA (reference sequence). The CDR3 covers 15 residues. V gave up 6 bases and J gave up 0 bases; unmatched junction bases: 10. CDR3 sequence reads: CSARPPTGTNYGYTF. The CDR3 region has the DNA TGCAGTGCCCGGCCCCCGACAGGGACTAACTATGGCTACACCTTC.

This sequence joins TRBV7-9 and TRBJ2-7, with TRBD1 identical over 10 bases. Germline V gives CDR1 SEHNR, CDR2 FQNEAQ (reference sequence). The V gene end was trimmed by 5 bases and the J gene end by 6 bases; junction bases not matched to a gene: 13. This CDR3 is built from 16 residues. CDR3 residues: CASSQDDRGRIREQYF. The CDR3, as DNA: TGTGCCAGCAGCCAGGATGACAGGGGGCGGATCCGCGAGCAGTACTTC.

The count of this clonotype is one. V usage is TRBV29-1 and J usage is TRBJ2-6, with 10 positions matching TRBD1. After removal of 3 bases from V and 0 bases from J, the junction contained 2 bases not matched to a gene. Germline CDR1 is SQVTM and CDR2 is ANQGSEA. This CDR3 spans 16 amino acids. CDR3 coding DNA: TGCAGCGTTGAGACAGGGGGCCTCTCTGGGGCCAACGTCCTGACTTTC. Protein product: CSVETGGLSGANVLTF.

The chain couples TRBV7-2 to TRBJ2-5, with TRBD2 matching 7 bases. V was pared by 5 bases and J by 4 bases, with 10 bases of the junction left unmatched. CDR3 length: 15 residues. CDR1 and CDR2 (germline): SGHTA, FQGNSA. The CDR3 loop is CASSGASGLGETQYF. CDR3 bases: TGTGCCAGCAGCGGGGCTAGCGGCCTCGGAGAGACCCAGTACTTC.

This clonotype was counted at least ten times. The chain carries TRBV9 and TRBJ1-2; D may be TRBD1 (5 bases). The CDR3 consists of 12 residues. The V end was cut by 3 bases, the J end by 3 bases, with 6 bases between. Germline loops: CDR1 SGDLS, CDR2 YYNGEE. The CDR3 DNA reads as TGTGCCAGCAGCGGCAGGGACTATGGCTACACCTTC. Protein product: CASSGRDYGYTF.

This clonotype was found many times. The J gene is TRBJ2-7, the V gene TRBV24-1; no firm D call. In germline, CDR1 is KGHDR, CDR2 SFDVKD. The CDR3 consists of 13 residues. Trimming took 9 bases from V and 4 from J, leaving 15 bases between them. CDR3 DNA: TGTGCCACCGATGCCTGGAACTCTTACGAGCAGTACTTC. The encoded protein is CATDAWNSYEQYF.

The chain combines TRBV4-1 with TRBJ2-3; D remains unclear. The CDR3 spans 16 residues. Per germline, CDR1 MGHRA and CDR2 YSYEKL. V lost 0 bases and J lost 1, with 11 bases in between. CDR3 loop: CASSQDVAKGTDTQYF. CDR3 in DNA: TGCGCCAGCAGCCAAGATGTAGCTAAGGGCACAGATACGCAGTATTTT.

The chain carries TRBV10-3 and TRBJ1-3; a weak D match, TRBD1 (5 bases). The CDR3 sequence is 13 residues long. V lost 10 bases and J lost 0, with 10 bases in between. Germline V gene data show CDR1 as ENHRY and CDR2 as SYGVKD. As DNA, the CDR3 is TGTGCCACCATGACAGTCTCTGGAAACACCATATATTTT. Translating it yields CATMTVSGNTIYF.

This clonotype was picked up a small number of times. The chain is built from TRBV6-1 and TRBJ2-7; 7 bases align to TRBD1. The CDR3 has 14 amino acids. Per germline, CDR1 MNHNS and CDR2 SASEGT. Trimming removed 2 bases from V and 4 bases from J; junction bases left unmatched: 5. CDR3 sequence reads: CASSEHDRDYEQYF. The CDR3 DNA sequence: TGTGCCAGCAGTGAACATGACAGGGATTACGAGCAGTACTTC.